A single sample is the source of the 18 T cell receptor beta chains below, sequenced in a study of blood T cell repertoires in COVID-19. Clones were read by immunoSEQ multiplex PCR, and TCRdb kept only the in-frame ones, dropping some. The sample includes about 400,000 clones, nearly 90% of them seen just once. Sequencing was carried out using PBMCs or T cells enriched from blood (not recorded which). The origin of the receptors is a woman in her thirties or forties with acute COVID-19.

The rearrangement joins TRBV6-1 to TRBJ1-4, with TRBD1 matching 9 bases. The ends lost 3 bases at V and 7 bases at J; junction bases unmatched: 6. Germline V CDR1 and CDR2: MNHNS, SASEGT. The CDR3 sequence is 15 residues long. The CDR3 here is CASSDSGQGIEKLFF. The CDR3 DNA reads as TGTGCCAGCAGTGACAGTGGACAGGGGATTGAAAAACTGTTTTTT.

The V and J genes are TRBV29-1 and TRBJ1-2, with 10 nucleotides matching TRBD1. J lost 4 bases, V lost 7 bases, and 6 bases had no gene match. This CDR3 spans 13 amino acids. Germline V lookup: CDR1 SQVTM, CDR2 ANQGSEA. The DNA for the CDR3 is TGCAGCGCAGGGACAGGGGATCCCTATGGCTACACCTTC. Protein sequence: CSAGTGDPYGYTF.

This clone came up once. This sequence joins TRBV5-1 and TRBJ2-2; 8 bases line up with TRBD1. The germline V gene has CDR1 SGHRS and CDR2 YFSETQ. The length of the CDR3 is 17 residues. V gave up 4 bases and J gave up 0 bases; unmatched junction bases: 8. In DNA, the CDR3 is TGCGCCAGCAGCCAAGACCAGGGGGCTTCGAACACCGGGGAGCTGTTTTTT. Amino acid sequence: CASSQDQGASNTGELFF.

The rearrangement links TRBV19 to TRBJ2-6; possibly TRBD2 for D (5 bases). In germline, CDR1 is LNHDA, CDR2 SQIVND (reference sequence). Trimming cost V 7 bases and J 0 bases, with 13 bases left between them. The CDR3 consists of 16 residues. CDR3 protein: CASTDRESSGANVLTF. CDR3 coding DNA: TGTGCCAGTACTGACCGGGAAAGCTCTGGGGCCAACGTCCTGACTTTC. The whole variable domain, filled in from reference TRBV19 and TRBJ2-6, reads DGGITQSPKYLFRKEGQNVTLSCEQNLNHDAMYWYRQDPGQGLRLIYYSQIVNDFQKGDIAEGYSVSREKKESFPLTVTSAQKNPTAFYLCASTDRESSGANVLTFGAGSRLTVL.

CDR3 protein: CASSLLRVFGYTF. CDR3 nucleotides: TGTGCCAGCAGCCTGTTGCGGGTATTTGGCTACACCTTC. This chain links TRBV7-2 with TRBJ1-2, with unresolved D. The CDR3 spans 13 residues. Trimming stripped 5 bases from V and 7 bases from J, with 14 bases between. Germline values: CDR1 SGHTA, CDR2 FQGNSA.

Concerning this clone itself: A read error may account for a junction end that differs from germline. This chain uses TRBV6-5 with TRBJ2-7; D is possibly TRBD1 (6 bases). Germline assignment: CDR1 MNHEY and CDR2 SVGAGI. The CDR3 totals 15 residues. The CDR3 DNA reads TGTGCCAGCAGCTACTCCGGGACAATGGCCTACGAGCAGTACTTC. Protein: CASSYSGTMAYEQYF.

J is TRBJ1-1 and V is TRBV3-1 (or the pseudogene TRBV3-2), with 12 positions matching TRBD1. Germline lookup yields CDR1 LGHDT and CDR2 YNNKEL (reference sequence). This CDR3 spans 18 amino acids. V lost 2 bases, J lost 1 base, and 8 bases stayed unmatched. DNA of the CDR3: TGTGCCAGCAGCCAATCCGGGACAGGGGGCCGCTCGAACACTGAAGCTTTCTTT. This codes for CASSQSGTGGRSNTEAFF.

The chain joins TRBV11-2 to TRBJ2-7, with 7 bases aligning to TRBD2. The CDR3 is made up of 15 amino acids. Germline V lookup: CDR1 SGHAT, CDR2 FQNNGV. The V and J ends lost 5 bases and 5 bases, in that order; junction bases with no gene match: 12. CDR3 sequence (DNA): TGTGCCAGCAGCCTCCGGGGAGCGGGGCAAGACGAGCAGTACTTC. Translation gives CASSLRGAGQDEQYF. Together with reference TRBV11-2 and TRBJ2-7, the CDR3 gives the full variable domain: EAGVAQSPRYKIIEKRQSVAFWCNPISGHATLYWYQQILGQGPKLLIQFQNNGVVDDSQLPKDRFSAERLKGVDSTLKIQPAKLEDSAVYLCASSLRGAGQDEQYFGPGTRLTVT.

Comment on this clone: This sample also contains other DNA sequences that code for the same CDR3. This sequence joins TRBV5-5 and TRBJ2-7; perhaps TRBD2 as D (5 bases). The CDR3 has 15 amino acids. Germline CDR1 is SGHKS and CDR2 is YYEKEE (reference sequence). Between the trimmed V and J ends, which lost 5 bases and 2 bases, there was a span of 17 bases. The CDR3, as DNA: TGTGCCAGCAGGGTAGGACTGGCGGATACCTACGAGCAGTACTTC. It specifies CASRVGLADTYEQYF.

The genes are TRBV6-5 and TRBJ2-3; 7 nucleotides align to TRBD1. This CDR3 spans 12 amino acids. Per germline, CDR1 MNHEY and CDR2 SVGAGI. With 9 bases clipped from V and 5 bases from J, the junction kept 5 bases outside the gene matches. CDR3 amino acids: CASATGEDTQYF. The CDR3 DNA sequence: TGTGCCAGTGCAACAGGGGAAGATACGCAGTATTTT.

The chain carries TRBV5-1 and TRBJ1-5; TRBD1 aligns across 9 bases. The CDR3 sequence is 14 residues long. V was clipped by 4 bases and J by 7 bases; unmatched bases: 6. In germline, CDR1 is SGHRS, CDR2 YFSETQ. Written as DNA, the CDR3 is TGCGCCAGCAGCGGGGACAGGGTGGAACAGCCCCAGCATTTT. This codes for CASSGDRVEQPQHF.

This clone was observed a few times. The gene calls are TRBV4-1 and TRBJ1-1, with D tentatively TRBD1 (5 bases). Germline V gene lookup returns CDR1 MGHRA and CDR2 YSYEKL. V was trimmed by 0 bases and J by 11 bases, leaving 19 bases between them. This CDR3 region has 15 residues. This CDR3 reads CASSQEGGAVAAAFF. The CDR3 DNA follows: TGCGCCAGCAGCCAAGAGGGAGGGGCAGTCGCGGCCGCTTTCTTT.

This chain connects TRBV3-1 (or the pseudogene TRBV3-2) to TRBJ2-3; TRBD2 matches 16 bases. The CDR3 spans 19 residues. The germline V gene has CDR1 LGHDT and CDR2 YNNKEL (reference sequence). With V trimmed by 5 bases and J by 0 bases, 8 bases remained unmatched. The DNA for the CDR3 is TGTGCCAGCAGCTATGGGACTAGCGGGGGGGCCGAAAGCACAGATACGCAGTATTTT. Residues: CASSYGTSGGAESTDTQYF.

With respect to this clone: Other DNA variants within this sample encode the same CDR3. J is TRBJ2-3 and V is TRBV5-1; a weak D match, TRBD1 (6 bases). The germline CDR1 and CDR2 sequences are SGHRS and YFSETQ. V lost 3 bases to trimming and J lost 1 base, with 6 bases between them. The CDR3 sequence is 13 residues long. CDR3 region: CASSSGGTDTQYF. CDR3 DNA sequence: TGCGCCAGCAGCTCAGGGGGCACAGATACGCAGTATTTT.

In DNA, the CDR3 is TGTGCCTGGATGGGCTTAGCCTACAATGAGCAGTTCTTC. This gives the protein CAWMGLAYNEQFF. The gene calls are TRBV30 and TRBJ2-1, with unresolved D. CDR3 size: 13 residues. Germline V gene sequence: CDR1 GTSNPN, CDR2 SVGIG (reference sequence). V lost 4 bases to trimming and J lost 2 bases, with 9 bases between them.

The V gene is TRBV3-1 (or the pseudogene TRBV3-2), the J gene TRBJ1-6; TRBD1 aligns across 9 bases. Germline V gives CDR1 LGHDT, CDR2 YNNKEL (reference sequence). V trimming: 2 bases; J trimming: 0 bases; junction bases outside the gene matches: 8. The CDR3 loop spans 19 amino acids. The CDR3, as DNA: TGTGCCAGCAGCCAAAGAGGGGGACAGGGATTCTCCTATAATTCACCCCTCCACTTT. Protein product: CASSQRGGQGFSYNSPLHF.

The CDR3 coding sequence is TGTGCCAGTAGTATAGTACGCCGGGCGGGGGGAACCCCGAACACCGGGGAGCTGTTTTTT. It translates to CASSIVRRAGGTPNTGELFF. The chain has TRBV19 and TRBJ2-2; 8 bases agree with TRBD2. The CDR3 extends over 20 amino acids. V gave up 1 base and J gave up 0 bases; unmatched junction bases: 13. Germline CDR1 LNHDA, CDR2 SQIVND (reference sequence).

The CDR3 sequence: CASSSPPRDRGYEQYF. The CDR3 nucleotides read TGTGCCAGCAGCTCACCGCCTCGGGACAGGGGGTACGAGCAGTACTTC. The chain is built from TRBV12-1 and TRBJ2-7; the table gives TRBD1 as D, unverified against the DNA. TRBV12-1 is a recognized pseudogene. This CDR3 is 16 amino acids long.